This entry concerns a single TCR beta chain. No antigen is known for it. These data come from a study of PD-1 blockade in classical Hodgkin lymphoma. The CDR3 is 14 amino acids. Germline V lookup: CDR1 SGHAT, CDR2 FQDESV (reference sequence). The ends lost 4 bases at V and 5 bases at J; junction bases unmatched: 6. Time point noted: cycle 4 day 1 (C4D1), after six to seven weeks of nivolumab. Autologous stem cell transplantation was followed by relapse in every patient, and brentuximab vedotin exposure varied. TCRdb's copy holds only in-frame clones and misses some; the assay was immunoSEQ multiplex PCR. Among some 52,000 clones listed, around 86% were seen once. Study-wide results and caveats: Compared with healthy donors, newly diagnosed patients reportedly showed lower baseline TCR diversity. Repertoire difference causes, possibly disease activity or prior therapy, remain undefined. Complete responders possessed baseline diversity comparable to newly diagnosed patients. With CD4+ cells, TCR diversity rose significantly by C4D1, but not with CD8+ cells.

The rearrangement links TRBV11-1 to TRBJ1-2, with 8 bases fitting TRBD1. This clonotype was sampled from a human donor with classical Hodgkin lymphoma. Sequences were derived from peripheral blood mononuclear cells (PBMCs), sampled before the fourth cycle of nivolumab. CDR3 nucleotides: TGTGCCAGCAGCTGGACCGGGACAGGATATGGCTACACCTTC. The encoded protein is CASSWTGTGYGYTF.